The clone carrying this T cell receptor beta chain appeared a few times. The antigen is unknown. The data originate from a study of response to subunit inactivated influenza vaccine. General study points: The study's authors posited that every seasonal influenza vaccination enlists few new T cells.

One entry per CDR3 protein, called by TCRdb with MiXCR from the RT-PCR reads. Among 500,000 to 550,000 distinct CDR3 sequences listed, around a quarter were seen once. CDR1 is SEHNR, CDR2 FQNEAQ, per germline (reference sequence). Trimming took off 2 bases at V and 3 bases at J, with 17 bases between the two ends. This CDR3 has 16 residues. These data are also associated with another study on T cells expressing NK-cell markers. That source reports: The authors generated TCR beta cDNA through 5'RACE template switching with UMIs. Several donors showed dominant NKG2C+ clonotypes comprising roughly 1.0-7.0% of their CD8+ T cells.

The clonotype originates from a man aged 45 to 65 who received an inactivated influenza vaccine. This sample comprised CD4+ T cells sorted from PBMCs, obtained 11 to 12 days after vaccination. This chain joins TRBV7-9 and TRBJ2-7; perhaps TRBD1 as D (5 bases). The CDR3 here is CASSLSSGSRVYEQYF. The DNA for the CDR3 is TGTGCCAGCAGCTTAAGTTCGGGCAGCAGGGTCTACGAGCAGTACTTC.